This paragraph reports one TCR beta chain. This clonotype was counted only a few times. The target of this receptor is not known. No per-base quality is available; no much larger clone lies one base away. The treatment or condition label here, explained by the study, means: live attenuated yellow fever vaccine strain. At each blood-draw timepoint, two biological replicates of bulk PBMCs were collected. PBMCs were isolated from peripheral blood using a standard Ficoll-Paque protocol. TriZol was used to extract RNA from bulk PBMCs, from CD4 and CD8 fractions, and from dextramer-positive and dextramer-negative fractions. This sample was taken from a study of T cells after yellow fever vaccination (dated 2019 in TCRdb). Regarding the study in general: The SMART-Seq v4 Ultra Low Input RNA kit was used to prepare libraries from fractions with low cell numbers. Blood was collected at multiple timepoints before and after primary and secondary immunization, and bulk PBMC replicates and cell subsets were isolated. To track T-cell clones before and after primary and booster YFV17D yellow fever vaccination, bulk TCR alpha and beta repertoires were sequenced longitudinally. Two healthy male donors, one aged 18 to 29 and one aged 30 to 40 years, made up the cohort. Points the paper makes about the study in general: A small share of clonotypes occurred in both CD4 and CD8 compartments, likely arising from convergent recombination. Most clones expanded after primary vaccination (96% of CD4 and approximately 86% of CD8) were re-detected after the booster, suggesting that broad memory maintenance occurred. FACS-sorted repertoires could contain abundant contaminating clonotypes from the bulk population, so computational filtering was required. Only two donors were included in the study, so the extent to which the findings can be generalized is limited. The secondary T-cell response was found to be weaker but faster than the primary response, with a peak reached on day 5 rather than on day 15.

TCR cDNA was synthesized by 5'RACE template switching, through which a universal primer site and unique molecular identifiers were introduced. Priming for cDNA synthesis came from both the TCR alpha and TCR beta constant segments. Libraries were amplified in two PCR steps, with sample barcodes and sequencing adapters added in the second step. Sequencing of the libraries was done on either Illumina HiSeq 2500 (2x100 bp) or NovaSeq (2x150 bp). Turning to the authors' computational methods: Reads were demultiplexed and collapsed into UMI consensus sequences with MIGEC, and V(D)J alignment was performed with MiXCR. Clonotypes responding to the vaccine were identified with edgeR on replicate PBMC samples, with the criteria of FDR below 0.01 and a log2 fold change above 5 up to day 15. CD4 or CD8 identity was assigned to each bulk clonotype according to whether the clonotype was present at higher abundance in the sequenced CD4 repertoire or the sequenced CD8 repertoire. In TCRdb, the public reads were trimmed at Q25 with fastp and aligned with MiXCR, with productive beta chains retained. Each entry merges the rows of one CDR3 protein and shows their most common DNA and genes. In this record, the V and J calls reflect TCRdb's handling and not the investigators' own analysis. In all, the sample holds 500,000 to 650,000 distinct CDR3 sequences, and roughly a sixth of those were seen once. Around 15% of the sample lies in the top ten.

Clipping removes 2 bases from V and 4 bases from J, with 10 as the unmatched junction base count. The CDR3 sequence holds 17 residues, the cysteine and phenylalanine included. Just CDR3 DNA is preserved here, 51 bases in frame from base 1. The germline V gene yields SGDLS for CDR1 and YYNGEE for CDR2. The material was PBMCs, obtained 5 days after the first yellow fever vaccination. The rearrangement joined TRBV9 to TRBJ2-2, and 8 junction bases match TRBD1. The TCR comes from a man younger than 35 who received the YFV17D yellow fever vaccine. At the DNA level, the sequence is TGTGCCAGCAGCGTCTCGGGGCGGACAGGGCTCACCGGGGAGCTGTTTTTT. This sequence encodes CASSVSGRTGLTGELFF.